This T cell receptor beta chain originates from a study of blood T cell repertoires in COVID-19. Study-wide context: Italy, Spain and the United States were the sources of the convalescent and acute COVID-19 samples.

Per the original methods: Estimation of nucleated cell counts was performed using reference gene primer amplification. Repertoires were generated with immunoSEQ multiplex PCR, while TCRdb's copy carries only in-frame clones and drops some. That table is the source of V, J and clone size, and D and trimming were worked out from the DNA. The table lists tens of thousands of clones, 75% to 90% of them singletons. The germline CDR1 and CDR2 sequences are SGHRS and YFSETQ. The CDR3 has 13 residues. V trimming: 4 bases; J trimming: 7 bases; junction bases outside the gene matches: 5. This TCR was sampled from an older man with acute or convalescent COVID-19. The sequenced material came from peripheral blood. V and J are TRBV5-1 and TRBJ1-1; 9 positions match TRBD1. The CDR3, as DNA: TGCGCCAGCAGCGGGACAGGGACGGTTGAAGCTTTCTTT. It translates to CASSGTGTVEAFF.